This T cell receptor beta chain appears in the sequencing data of a study of identical twins. TCRdb itself ran the 5' RACE reads through MiXCR, one entry per CDR3 protein. The data hold hundreds of thousands of distinct CDR3 sequences, with around 20% observed a single time. The V gene lost 4 bases and the J gene lost 3 bases, with 16 bases spanning the gap. Germline lookup yields CDR1 MNHEY and CDR2 SVGAGI. The CDR3 is 15 amino acids. Another study also made use of these data, one on T cells expressing NK-cell markers.

The chain couples TRBV6-5 to TRBJ2-7; D gene uncertain. Sequencing used PBMCs. The TCR originated in a woman between 18 and 29 years old in good health. The CDR3 protein is CASSSIRTSYYEQYF. The CDR3 region has the DNA TGTGCCAGCAGTTCGATTAGGACCTCTTACTACGAGCAGTACTTC.